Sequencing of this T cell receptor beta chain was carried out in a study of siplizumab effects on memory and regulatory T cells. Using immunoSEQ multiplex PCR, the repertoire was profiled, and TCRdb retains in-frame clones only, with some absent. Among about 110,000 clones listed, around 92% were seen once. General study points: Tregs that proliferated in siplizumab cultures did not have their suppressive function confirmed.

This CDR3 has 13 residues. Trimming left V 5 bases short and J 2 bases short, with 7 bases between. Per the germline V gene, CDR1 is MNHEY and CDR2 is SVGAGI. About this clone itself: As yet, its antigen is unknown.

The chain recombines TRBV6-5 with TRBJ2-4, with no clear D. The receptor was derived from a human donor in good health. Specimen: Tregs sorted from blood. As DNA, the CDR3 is TGTGCCAGCAGTAGGGATCCCAAAAACATTCAGTACTTC. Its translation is CASSRDPKNIQYF.